The 22 T cell receptor beta chains in this list originate from one sample, sequenced in a study of blood T cell repertoires in COVID-19. Profiled with immunoSEQ multiplex PCR; TCRdb holds only in-frame clones, not every one. The table shows roughly 200,000 clones, with about 81% occurring only once. What was sequenced was peripheral blood. The receptors here all came from a woman older than 75 with COVID-19, enrolled during active disease.

This chain uses TRBV12-3 or TRBV12-4 with TRBJ1-5; no definite D call. The V and J ends lost 7 bases and 0 bases respectively, with 4 bases between them. The CDR3 contains 12 residues. CDR3 nucleotide sequence: TGTGCCAGCACCTATAGCAATCAGCCCCAGCATTTT. It codes for CASTYSNQPQHF.

The chain uses TRBV19 and TRBJ1-3; D is unclear. The V end was cut by 9 bases, the J end by 2 bases, with 11 bases between. Germline V CDR1 and CDR2: LNHDA, SQIVND (reference sequence). The CDR3 length is 13 residues. DNA of the CDR3: TGTGCCAGCCGGGTGTCTACTGGAAACACCATATATTTT. Translation gives CASRVSTGNTIYF.

For this clone: Within the sample, other DNA sequences also encode this same CDR3. This chain links TRBV5-4 with TRBJ1-1; D call uncertain. CDR3 length equals 15 residues. V was pared by 1 base and J by 0 bases, with 10 bases between. From germline, CDR1 is SGHNT and CDR2 YYREEE (reference sequence). CDR3 sequence (DNA): TGTGCCAGCAGCTTGACGGGAAGAATGAACACTGAAGCTTTCTTT. This encodes CASSLTGRMNTEAFF.

V gene TRBV3-1 (or the pseudogene TRBV3-2) combines with J gene TRBJ2-7; no clear D gene. This CDR3 comprises 13 residues. Trimming stripped 3 bases from V and 3 bases from J, with 9 bases between. CDR1 is LGHDT, CDR2 YNNKEL, per germline (reference sequence). CDR3 region: CASSQGADYEQYF. Here the CDR3 DNA reads TGTGCCAGCAGCCAGGGCGCCGACTACGAGCAGTACTTC.

This clone was observed a handful of times. The chain uses TRBV19 and TRBJ1-2; D is unresolved. Germline assignment: CDR1 LNHDA and CDR2 SQIVND (reference sequence). V lost 7 bases to trimming and J lost 4 bases, with 10 bases between them. The CDR3 length is 12 residues. DNA for the CDR3: TGTGCCAGTAACGGCAGGATCTATGGCTACACCTTC. Translating it yields CASNGRIYGYTF.

In DNA, the CDR3 is TGTGCCAGTAGTACACAGGGAACGGCAGGCACTGAAGCTTTCTTT. Translated, it gives CASSTQGTAGTEAFF. V and J are TRBV19 and TRBJ1-1; D might be TRBD1 (6 bases). Germline CDR1 and CDR2: LNHDA and SQIVND (reference sequence). The CDR3 runs to 15 residues. V was clipped by 4 bases and J by 4 bases, with 16 bases between them.

The rearrangement uses TRBV10-3 and TRBJ1-2, with 7 bases fitting TRBD1. Trimming took 3 bases from V and 4 from J; bases not matched to a gene: 11. Germline assignment: CDR1 ENHRY and CDR2 SYGVKD. The CDR3 runs 16 residues. CDR3 coding DNA: TGTGCCATCAGTGACCCGAGACAGGGCTCAGCCTATGGCTACACCTTC. Translation gives CAISDPRQGSAYGYTF.

The chain joins TRBV20-1 to TRBJ1-1; TRBD1 might be the D (5 bases). The CDR3 is made up of 11 amino acids. The germline V and J ends were trimmed by 8 bases and 5 bases, with 12 bases remaining between them. Germline V gene data show CDR1 as DFQATT and CDR2 as SNEGSKA (reference sequence). The CDR3 DNA is TGCAGTCGGCGGGGCACAACTGAAGCTTTCTTT. Translation gives CSRRGTTEAFF.

In nucleotides, the CDR3 is TGCAGCGTCCTCCCTGACACAACTAATGAAAAACTGTTTTTT. Its translation: CSVLPDTTNEKLFF. J is TRBJ1-4 and V is TRBV29-1; unclear D gene. The ends were cut back, 6 bases at V and 0 bases at J, with 11 bases in the middle. From germline, CDR1 is SQVTM and CDR2 ANQGSEA. CDR3 length: 14 amino acids.

The chain is built from TRBV18 and TRBJ1-1; D not certain. The CDR3 sequence is 15 residues long. CDR1 KGHSH and CDR2 LQKENI come from the germline V gene. Trimming took off 2 bases at V and 1 base at J, with 11 bases between the two ends. The CDR3 DNA reads as TGTGCCAGCTCACCAGGTCTTCCGGGGAACACTGAAGCTTTCTTT. Its translation is CASSPGLPGNTEAFF. Full variable domain (rest looked up from reference TRBV18 and TRBJ1-1): NAGVMQNPRHLVRRRGQEARLRCSPMKGHSHVYWYRQLPEEGLKFMVYLQKENIIDESGMPKERFSAEFPKEGPSILRIQQVVRGDSAAYFCASSPGLPGNTEAFFGQGTRLTVV.

V gene TRBV20-1 combines with J gene TRBJ2-3, with D possibly matching TRBD2 (6 bases). V shed 3 bases and J shed 2 bases, with 15 bases lying between them. The CDR3 totals 15 residues. In germline, CDR1 is DFQATT, CDR2 SNEGSKA (reference sequence). The chain's CDR3 is CSASPSEALTDTQYF. The CDR3 nucleotides read TGCAGTGCTAGTCCTAGCGAAGCCCTCACAGATACGCAGTATTTT.

The chain employs TRBV15 and TRBJ1-5; no reliable D call. The CDR3 sequence is 13 residues long. CDR1 is LNHNV, CDR2 YYDKDF, per germline (reference sequence). Trimming cost V 1 base and J 3 bases, with 4 bases left between them. The CDR3 is CATSRANNQPQHF. The CDR3 DNA is TGTGCCACCAGCAGAGCAAACAATCAGCCCCAGCATTTT.

This sequence joins TRBV6-1 and TRBJ1-5; D ambiguous. The germline V gene has CDR1 MNHNS and CDR2 SASEGT. Trimming removed 2 bases at V and 2 bases at J, with 10 bases between. This CDR3 has 15 residues. The CDR3 loop is CASSEYYPGNQPQHF. CDR3 bases: TGTGCCAGCAGTGAATATTATCCAGGCAATCAGCCCCAGCATTTT.

The chain joins TRBV28 to TRBJ2-4; 8 bases agree with TRBD1. The J segment lost 3 bases and the V segment lost 2 bases, leaving 6 bases of the junction unmatched. The CDR3 consists of 16 residues. The V gene's germline CDR1 is MDHEN and CDR2 SYDVKM. The CDR3 bases are TGTGCCAGCAGTTTAGGTCCCGACAGGGGCAAAAACATTCAGTACTTC. Encoded protein: CASSLGPDRGKNIQYF.

This clone was recorded once. The rearrangement links TRBV19 to TRBJ2-3, with a tentative D call TRBD2 (5 bases). The V gene's germline CDR1 is LNHDA and CDR2 SQIVND (reference sequence). The CDR3 extends over 15 amino acids. Trimming shortened V by 5 bases and J by 2 bases, and 14 bases separated the two germline ends. This CDR3 is CASSRQRTSTDTQYF. CDR3 nucleotide sequence: TGTGCCAGTAGTCGTCAGCGGACTTCCACAGATACGCAGTATTTT.

CDR3 residues: CASSLVRGRYNEQFF. The CDR3 DNA reads as TGTGCCAGCAGCTTAGTACGCGGGCGCTACAATGAGCAGTTCTTC. The rearrangement links TRBV7-2 to TRBJ2-1; perhaps TRBD2 as D (5 bases). Germline-derived CDR1 and CDR2 are SGHTA and FQGNSA. V was trimmed by 1 base and J by 3 bases, leaving 10 bases between them. This CDR3 region has 15 residues.

This clone has just one count. This rearrangement joins TRBV29-1 to TRBJ1-2; TRBD1 agrees at 8 bases. This CDR3 contains 11 residues. The V gene end was trimmed by 7 bases and the J gene end by 8 bases; junction bases not matched to a gene: 6. Germline CDR1 and CDR2: SQVTM and ANQGSEA. The CDR3 loop reads CSAGQEGGYTF. In DNA form, the CDR3 reads TGCAGCGCGGGACAGGAAGGGGGCTACACCTTC.

The chain joins TRBV10-1 to TRBJ1-1; a weak D match, TRBD1 (5 bases). The length of the CDR3 is 17 residues. V lost 5 bases and J lost 0, with 19 bases in between. Germline V gives CDR1 WNHNN, CDR2 SYGVQD (reference sequence). CDR3 amino acids: CASSPLFTGHMNTEAFF. CDR3 bases: TGCGCCAGCAGTCCGTTGTTTACAGGCCACATGAACACTGAAGCTTTCTTT.

Concerning this clone itself: This same CDR3 is encoded by further DNA sequences in the sample. The V and J genes are TRBV30 and TRBJ2-5; 7 bases line up with TRBD2. This CDR3 region has 13 residues. Looked up from germline, CDR1 is GTSNPN and CDR2 is SVGIG (reference sequence). Germline trimming cut 0 bases from V and 5 bases from J; bases unmatched to any gene: 3. The CDR3 DNA follows: TGTGCCTGGAGTGTACGGCGGGGGGAGACCCAGTACTTC. Encoded protein: CAWSVRRGETQYF.

The V and J genes are TRBV15 and TRBJ1-5; possibly TRBD1 for D (5 bases). This CDR3 region has 12 residues. The V gene lost 8 bases and the J gene lost 3 bases, with 8 bases spanning the gap. The germline CDR1 and CDR2 sequences are LNHNV and YYDKDF (reference sequence). The DNA of the CDR3 is TGTGCCACCTCAGGGAACAATCAGCCCCAGCATTTT. Residues: CATSGNNQPQHF.

This chain joins TRBV3-1 (or the pseudogene TRBV3-2) and TRBJ2-5; the D gene is possibly TRBD2 (5 bases). Germline CDR1 and CDR2: LGHDT and YNNKEL (reference sequence). V lost 4 bases and J 5 bases, leaving 11 bases between the germline ends. The CDR3 covers 13 residues. The CDR3 coding sequence is TGTGCCAGCAGCCTCCGGGGTGTGGAGACCCAGTACTTC. It codes for CASSLRGVETQYF.

Concerning this clone: Other DNA sequences in this sample translate to the same CDR3. This chain links TRBV6-5 with TRBJ1-1; 8 nucleotides align to TRBD1. Per the germline V gene, CDR1 is MNHEY and CDR2 is SVGAGI. Trimming took 5 bases from V and 3 from J; bases not matched to a gene: 5. The CDR3 has 14 amino acids. The CDR3 region is CASSPQGGYTEAFF. In nucleotides, the CDR3 is TGTGCCAGCAGTCCACAGGGGGGGTACACTGAAGCTTTCTTT.